Sequencing of this TCR beta chain was carried out in a study of OX40 agonist ivuxolimab in advanced cancers. General study results and limits: Normalized expansion of T-cell clones was also low for some nonresponders. The study found that CD8+ T cells averaged more expanded clones than CD4+. Clonal expansion by week 6 occurred in CD4+ and CD8+ blood T cells (at 0.1 to 3.0 mg/kg).

Details on this clone: What it recognizes is unknown.

The assay was immunoSEQ multiplex PCR, and TCRdb's table has in-frame clones only and misses some. Of approximately 81,000 clones listed, over 70% are singletons. The germline gives CDR1 SNHLY, CDR2 FYNNEI. The CDR3 is 13 amino acids. The germline V and J ends were trimmed by 3 bases and 5 bases, with 8 bases remaining between them. This material consisted of CD4+ or CD8+ T cells sorted from blood, taken in a trial of the OX40 agonist ivuxolimab. This receptor was taken from an adult with an advanced solid tumor such as melanoma, head and neck, liver or kidney cancer. The chain has TRBV2 and TRBJ1-5; no clear D. DNA for the CDR3: TGTGCCAGCAGTGAGGGCCACGATCAGCCCCAGCATTTT. Translation gives CASSEGHDQPQHF. The full variable domain, in which reference TRBV2 and TRBJ1-5 provide the parts outside the CDR3, is EPEVTQTPSHQVTQMGQEVILRCVPISNHLYFYWYRQILGQKVEFLVSFYNNEISEKSEIFDDQFSVERPDGSNFTLKIRSTKLEDSAMYFCASSEGHDQPQHFGDGTRLSIL.